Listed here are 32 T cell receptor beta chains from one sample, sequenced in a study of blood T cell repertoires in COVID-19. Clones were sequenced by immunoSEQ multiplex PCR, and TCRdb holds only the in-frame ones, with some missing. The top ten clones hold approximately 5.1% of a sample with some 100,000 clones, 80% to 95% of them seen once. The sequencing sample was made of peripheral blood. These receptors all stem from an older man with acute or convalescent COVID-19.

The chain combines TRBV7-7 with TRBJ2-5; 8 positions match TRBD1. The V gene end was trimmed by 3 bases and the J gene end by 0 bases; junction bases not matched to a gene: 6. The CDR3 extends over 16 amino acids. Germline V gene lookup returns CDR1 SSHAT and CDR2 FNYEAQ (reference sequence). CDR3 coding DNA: TGTGCCAGCAGCTTTGGGACAGGACCAAACCAAGAGACCCAGTACTTC. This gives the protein CASSFGTGPNQETQYF.

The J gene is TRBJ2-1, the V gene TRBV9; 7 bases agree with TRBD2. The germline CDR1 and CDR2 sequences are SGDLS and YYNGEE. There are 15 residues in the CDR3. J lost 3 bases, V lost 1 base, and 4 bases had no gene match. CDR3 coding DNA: TGTGCCAGCAGCGTAACCAGCGGGGACTACAATGAGCAGTTCTTC. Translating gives CASSVTSGDYNEQFF.

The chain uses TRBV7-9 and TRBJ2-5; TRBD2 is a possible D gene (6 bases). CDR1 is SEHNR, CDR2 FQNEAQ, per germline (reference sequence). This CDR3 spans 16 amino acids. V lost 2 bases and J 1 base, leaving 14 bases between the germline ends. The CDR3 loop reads CASSLIRDGGQETQYF. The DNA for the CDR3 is TGTGCCAGCAGCTTAATCAGGGACGGGGGCCAAGAGACCCAGTACTTC.

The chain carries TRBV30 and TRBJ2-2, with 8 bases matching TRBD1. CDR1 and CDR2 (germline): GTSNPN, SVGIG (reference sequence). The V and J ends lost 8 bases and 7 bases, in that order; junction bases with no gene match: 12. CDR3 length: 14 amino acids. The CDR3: CAVHPRQGFGELFF. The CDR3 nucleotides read TGTGCCGTTCACCCCCGACAGGGGTTCGGGGAGCTGTTTTTT. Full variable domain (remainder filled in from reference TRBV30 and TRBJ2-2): SQTIHQWPATLVQPVGSPLSLECTVEGTSNPNLYWYRQAAGRGLQLLFYSVGIGQISSEVPQNLSASRPQDRQFILSSKKLLLSDSGFYLCAVHPRQGFGELFFGEGSRLTVL.

The CDR3 nucleotides are TGTGCCAGCAGGTGGGACAGACTCTACGAGCAGTACTTC. This encodes CASRWDRLYEQYF. The chain has TRBV2 and TRBJ2-7; TRBD1 matches 7 bases. This CDR3 has 13 amino acids. The germline CDR1 and CDR2 sequences are SNHLY and FYNNEI. Losses at the gene ends were 6 bases for V and 3 bases for J; bases not matched to a gene: 5.

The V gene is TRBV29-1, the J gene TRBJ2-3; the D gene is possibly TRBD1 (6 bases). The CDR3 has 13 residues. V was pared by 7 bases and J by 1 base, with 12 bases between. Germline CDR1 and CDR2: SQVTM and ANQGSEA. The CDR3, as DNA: TGCAGCGGAACAGGGATGGGCACAGATACGCAGTATTTT. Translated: CSGTGMGTDTQYF.

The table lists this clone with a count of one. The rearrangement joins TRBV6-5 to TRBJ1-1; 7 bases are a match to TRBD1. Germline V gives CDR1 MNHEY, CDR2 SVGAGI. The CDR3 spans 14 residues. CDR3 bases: TGTGCGGATGAGGGACAGCAAGTCAACACTGAAGCTTTCTTT. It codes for CADEGQQVNTEAFF.

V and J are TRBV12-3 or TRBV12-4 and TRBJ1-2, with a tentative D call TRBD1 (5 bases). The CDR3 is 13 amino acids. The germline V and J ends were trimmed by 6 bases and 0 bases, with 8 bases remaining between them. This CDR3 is CASSPQANYGYTF. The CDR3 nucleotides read TGTGCCAGCAGCCCACAGGCTAACTATGGCTACACCTTC.

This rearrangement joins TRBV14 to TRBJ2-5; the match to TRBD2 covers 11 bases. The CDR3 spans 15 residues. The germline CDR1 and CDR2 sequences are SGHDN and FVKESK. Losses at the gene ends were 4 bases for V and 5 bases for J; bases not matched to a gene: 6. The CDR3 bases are TGTGCCAGCAGCCTTCGTTTAGCGGGAGGGGAGACCCAGTACTTC. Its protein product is CASSLRLAGGETQYF.

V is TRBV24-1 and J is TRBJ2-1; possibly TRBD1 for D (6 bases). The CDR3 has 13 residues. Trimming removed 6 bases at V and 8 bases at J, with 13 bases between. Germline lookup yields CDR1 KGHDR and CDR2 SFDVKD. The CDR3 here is CATSTQGRDEQFF. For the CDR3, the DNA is TGTGCCACCAGTACCCAGGGGCGCGATGAGCAGTTCTTC.

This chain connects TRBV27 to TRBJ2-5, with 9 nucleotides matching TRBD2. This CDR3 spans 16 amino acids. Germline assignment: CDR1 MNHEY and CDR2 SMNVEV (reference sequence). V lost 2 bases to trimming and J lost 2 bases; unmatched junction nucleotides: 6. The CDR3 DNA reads TGTGCCAGCAGTTTAGGGGCGGGAGGGGAGCAAGAGACCCAGTACTTC. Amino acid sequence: CASSLGAGGEQETQYF.

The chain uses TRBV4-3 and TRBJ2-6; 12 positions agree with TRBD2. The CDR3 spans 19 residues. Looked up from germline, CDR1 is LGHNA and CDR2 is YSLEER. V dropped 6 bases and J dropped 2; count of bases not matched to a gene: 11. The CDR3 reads CASSKEGSSGRAGANVLTF. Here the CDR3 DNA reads TGCGCCAGCAGTAAAGAGGGCTCTAGCGGGAGGGCTGGGGCCAACGTCCTGACTTTC.

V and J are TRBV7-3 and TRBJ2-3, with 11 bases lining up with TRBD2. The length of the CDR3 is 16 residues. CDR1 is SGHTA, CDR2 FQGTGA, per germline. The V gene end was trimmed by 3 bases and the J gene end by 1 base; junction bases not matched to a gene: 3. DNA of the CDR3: TGTGCCAGCAGCTTGGGGACTAGCGGAGGCACAGATACGCAGTATTTT. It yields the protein CASSLGTSGGTDTQYF.

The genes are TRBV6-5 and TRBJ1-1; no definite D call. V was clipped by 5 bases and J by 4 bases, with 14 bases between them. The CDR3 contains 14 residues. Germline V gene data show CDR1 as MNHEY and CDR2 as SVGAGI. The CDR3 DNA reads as TGTGCCAGCAGTCCTCAGACTTTCGCCACTGAAGCTTTCTTT. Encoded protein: CASSPQTFATEAFF.

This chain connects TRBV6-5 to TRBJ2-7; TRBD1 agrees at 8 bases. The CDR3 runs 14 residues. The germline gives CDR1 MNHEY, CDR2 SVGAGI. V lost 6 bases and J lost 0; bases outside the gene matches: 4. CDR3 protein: CASRRQGNSYEQYF. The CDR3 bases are TGTGCCAGCAGAAGACAGGGGAACTCCTACGAGCAGTACTTC.

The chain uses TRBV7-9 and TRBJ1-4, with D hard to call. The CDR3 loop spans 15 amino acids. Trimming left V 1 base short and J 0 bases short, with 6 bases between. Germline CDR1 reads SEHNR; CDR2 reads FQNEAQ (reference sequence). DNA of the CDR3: TGTGCCAGCAGCTTAGAGGGAGCAACTAATGAAAAACTGTTTTTT. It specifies CASSLEGATNEKLFF.

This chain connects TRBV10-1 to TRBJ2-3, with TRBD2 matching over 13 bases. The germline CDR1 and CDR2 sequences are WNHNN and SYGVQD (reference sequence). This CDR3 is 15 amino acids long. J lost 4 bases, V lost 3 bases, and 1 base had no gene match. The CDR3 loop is CASSDGTSGADTQYF. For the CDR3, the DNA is TGCGCCAGCAGTGATGGGACTAGCGGGGCAGATACGCAGTATTTT.

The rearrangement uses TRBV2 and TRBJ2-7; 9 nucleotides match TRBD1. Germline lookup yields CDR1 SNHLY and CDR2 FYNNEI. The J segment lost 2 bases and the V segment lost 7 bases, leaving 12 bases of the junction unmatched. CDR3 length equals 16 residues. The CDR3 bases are TGTGCCAGCAAGGACGGAATTGGGACAGGGCCCTACGAGCAGTACTTC. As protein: CASKDGIGTGPYEQYF.

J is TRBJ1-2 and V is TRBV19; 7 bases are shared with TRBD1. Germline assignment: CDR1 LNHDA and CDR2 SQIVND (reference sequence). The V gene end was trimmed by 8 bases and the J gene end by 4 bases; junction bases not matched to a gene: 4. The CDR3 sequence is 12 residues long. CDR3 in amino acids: CASRDSSYGYTF. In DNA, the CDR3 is TGTGCCAGTCGGGACAGCTCCTATGGCTACACCTTC.

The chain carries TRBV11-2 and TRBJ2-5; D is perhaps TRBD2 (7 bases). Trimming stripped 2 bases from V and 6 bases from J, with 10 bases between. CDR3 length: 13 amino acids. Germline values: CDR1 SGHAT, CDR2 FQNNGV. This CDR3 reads CASSLKGGKTQYF. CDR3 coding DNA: TGTGCCAGCAGCTTAAAGGGGGGGAAGACCCAGTACTTC.

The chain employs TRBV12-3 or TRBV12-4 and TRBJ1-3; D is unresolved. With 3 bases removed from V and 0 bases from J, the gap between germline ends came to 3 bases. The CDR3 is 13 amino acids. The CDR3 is CASSLSSGNTIYF. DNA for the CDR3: TGTGCCAGCAGTTTGAGCTCTGGAAACACCATATATTTT.

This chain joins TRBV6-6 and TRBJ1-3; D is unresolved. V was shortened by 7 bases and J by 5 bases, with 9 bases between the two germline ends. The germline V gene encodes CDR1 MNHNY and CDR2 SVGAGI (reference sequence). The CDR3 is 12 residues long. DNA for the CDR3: TGTGCCAGCACACAACAGCGAAACACCATATATTTT. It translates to CASTQQRNTIYF.

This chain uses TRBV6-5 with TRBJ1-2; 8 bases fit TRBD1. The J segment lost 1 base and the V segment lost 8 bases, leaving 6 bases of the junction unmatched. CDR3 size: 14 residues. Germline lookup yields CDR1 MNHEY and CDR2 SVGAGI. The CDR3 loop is CASGGTGGNYGYTF. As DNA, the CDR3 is TGTGCCAGCGGAGGAACAGGGGGTAACTATGGCTACACCTTC.

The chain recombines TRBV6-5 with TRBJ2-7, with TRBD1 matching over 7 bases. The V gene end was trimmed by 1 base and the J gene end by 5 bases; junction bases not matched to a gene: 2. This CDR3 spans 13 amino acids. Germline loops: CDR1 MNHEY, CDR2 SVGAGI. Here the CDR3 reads CASSYFRGNEQYF. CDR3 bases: TGTGCCAGCAGTTACTTCAGGGGGAACGAGCAGTACTTC.

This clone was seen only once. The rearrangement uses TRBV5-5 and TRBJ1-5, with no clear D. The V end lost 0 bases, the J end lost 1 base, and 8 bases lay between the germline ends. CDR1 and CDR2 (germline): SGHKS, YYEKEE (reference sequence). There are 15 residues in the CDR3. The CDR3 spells CASSLVAASNQPQHF. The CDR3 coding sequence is TGTGCCAGCAGCTTGGTTGCGGCCAGCAATCAGCCCCAGCATTTT.

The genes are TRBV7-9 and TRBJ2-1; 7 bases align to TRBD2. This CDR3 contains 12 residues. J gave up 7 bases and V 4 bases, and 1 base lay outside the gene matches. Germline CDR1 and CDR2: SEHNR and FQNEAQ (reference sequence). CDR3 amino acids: CASSSGGNEQFF. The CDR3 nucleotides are TGTGCCAGCAGCTCCGGGGGGAATGAGCAGTTCTTC.

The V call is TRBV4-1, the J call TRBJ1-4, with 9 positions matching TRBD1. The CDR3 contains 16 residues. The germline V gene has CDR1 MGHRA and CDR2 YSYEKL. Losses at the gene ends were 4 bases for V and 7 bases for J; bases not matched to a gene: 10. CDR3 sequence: CASSRVQQGASEKLFF. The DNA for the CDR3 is TGCGCCAGCAGCCGAGTACAACAGGGGGCGAGTGAAAAACTGTTTTTT.

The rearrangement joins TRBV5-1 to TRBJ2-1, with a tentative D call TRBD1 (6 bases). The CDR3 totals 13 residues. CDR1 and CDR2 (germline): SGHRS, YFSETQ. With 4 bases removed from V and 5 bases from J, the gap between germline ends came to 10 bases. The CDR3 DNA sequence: TGCGCCAGCAGCGACCGGGACAACAATGAGCAGTTCTTC. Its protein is CASSDRDNNEQFF. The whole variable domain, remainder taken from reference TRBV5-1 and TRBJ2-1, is KAGVTQTPRYLIKTRGQQVTLSCSPISGHRSVSWYQQTPGQGLQFLFEYFSETQRNKGNFPGRFSGRQFSNSRSEMNVSTLELGDSALYLCASSDRDNNEQFFGPGTRLTVL.

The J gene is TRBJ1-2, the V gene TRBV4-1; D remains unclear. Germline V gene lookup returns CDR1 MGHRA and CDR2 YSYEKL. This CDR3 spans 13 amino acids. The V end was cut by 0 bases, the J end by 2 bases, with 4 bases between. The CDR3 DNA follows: TGCGCCAGCAGCCAAGAACAAAACTATGGCTACACCTTC. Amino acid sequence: CASSQEQNYGYTF.

CDR3 protein: CASSPTLEENSPLHF. CDR3 in DNA: TGTGCCAGCAGTCCGACCCTTGAGGAGAATTCACCCCTCCACTTT. The chain carries TRBV6-2 or TRBV6-3 and TRBJ1-6, with D unclear. Germline CDR1 reads MNHEY; CDR2 reads SVGEGT. CDR3 length equals 15 residues. V was clipped by 5 bases and J by 7 bases, with 15 bases between them.

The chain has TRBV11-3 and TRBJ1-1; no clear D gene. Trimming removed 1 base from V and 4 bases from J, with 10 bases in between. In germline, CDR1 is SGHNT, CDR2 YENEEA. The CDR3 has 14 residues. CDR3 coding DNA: TGTGCCAGCAGCTTAGTCTACGCCTCCACTGAAGCTTTCTTT. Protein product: CASSLVYASTEAFF.

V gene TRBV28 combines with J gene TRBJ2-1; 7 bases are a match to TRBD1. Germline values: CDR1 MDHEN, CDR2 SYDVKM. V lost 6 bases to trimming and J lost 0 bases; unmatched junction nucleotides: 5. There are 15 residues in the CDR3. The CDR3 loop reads CASRADRASYNEQFF. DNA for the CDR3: TGTGCCAGCAGGGCCGACAGGGCCTCCTACAATGAGCAGTTCTTC.